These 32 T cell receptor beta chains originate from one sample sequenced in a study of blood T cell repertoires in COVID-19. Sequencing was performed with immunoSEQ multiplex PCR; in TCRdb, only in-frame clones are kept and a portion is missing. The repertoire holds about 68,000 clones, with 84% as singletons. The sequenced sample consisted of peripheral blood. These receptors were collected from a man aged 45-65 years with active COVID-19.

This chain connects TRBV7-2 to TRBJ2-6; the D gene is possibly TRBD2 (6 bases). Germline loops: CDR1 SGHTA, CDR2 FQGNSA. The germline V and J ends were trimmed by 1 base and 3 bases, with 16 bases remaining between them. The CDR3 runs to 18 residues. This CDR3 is CASSLGSGEVRGANVLTF. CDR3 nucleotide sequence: TGTGCCAGCAGCTTAGGATCGGGAGAGGTTCGTGGGGCCAACGTCCTGACTTTC.

The CDR3 DNA is TGTGCCAGTAGTATGACTAGCCCGAACACCGGGGAGCTGTTTTTT. Amino acids: CASSMTSPNTGELFF. This chain joins TRBV19 and TRBJ2-2; TRBD2 aligns across 7 bases. The trim removed 3 bases at V and 0 bases at J, leaving 1 base unmatched. Germline V CDR1 and CDR2: LNHDA, SQIVND (reference sequence). CDR3 length: 15 residues.

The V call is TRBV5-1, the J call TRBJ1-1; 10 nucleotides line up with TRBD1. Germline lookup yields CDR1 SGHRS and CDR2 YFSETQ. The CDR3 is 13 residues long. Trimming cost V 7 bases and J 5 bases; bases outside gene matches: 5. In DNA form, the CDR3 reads TGCGCCAGCGGGGGACAGGGGAGTACTGAAGCTTTCTTT. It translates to CASGGQGSTEAFF.

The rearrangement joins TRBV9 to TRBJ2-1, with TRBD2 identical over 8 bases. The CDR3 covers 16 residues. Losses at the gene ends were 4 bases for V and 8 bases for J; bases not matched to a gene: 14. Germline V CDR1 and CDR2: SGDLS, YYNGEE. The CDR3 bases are TGTGCCAGCAGCCCCGGGATGGGACTAGTTAACGATGAGCAGTTCTTC. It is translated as CASSPGMGLVNDEQFF.

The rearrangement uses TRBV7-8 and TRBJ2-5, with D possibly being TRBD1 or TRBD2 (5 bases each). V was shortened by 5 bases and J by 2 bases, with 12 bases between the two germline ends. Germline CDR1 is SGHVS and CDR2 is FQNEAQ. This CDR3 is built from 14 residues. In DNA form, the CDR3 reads TGTGCCAGCAGCCGGGGCCGATTACAAGAGACCCAGTACTTC. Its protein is CASSRGRLQETQYF.

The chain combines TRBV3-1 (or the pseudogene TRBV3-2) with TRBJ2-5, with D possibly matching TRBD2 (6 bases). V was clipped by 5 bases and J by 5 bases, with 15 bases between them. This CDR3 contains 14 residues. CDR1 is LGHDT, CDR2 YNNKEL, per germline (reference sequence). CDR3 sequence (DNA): TGTGCCAGCAGCGCATTTAGCGGATGGGAGACCCAGTACTTC. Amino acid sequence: CASSAFSGWETQYF.

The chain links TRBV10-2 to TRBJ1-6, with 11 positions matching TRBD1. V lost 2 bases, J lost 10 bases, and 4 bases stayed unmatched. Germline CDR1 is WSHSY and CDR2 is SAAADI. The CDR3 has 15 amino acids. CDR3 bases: TGCGCCAGCAGTGAGGTGGGACAGGGGGTCTCACCCCTCCACTTT. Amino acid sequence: CASSEVGQGVSPLHF.

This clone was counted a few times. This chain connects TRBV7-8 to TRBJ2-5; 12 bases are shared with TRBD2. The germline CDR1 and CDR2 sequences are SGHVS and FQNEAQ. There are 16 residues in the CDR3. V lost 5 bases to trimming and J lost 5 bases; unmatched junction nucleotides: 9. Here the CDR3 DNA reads TGTGCCAGCAGCATTAGGGCCCTAGCGGGGGGGGAGACCCAGTACTTC. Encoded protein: CASSIRALAGGETQYF.

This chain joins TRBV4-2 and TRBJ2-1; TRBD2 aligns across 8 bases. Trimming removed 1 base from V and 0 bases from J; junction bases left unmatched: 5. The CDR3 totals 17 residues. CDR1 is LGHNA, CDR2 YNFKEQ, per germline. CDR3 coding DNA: TGTGCCAGCAGCCAAGGACTAGCGAGGAGCTCCTACAATGAGCAGTTCTTC. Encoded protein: CASSQGLARSSYNEQFF.

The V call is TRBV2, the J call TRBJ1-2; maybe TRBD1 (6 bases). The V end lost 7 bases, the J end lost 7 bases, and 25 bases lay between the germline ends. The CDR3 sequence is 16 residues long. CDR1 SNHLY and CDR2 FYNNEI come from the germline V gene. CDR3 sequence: CASIPPADWGLSGYTF. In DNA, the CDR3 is TGTGCCAGCATCCCTCCCGCGGATTGGGGGCTGAGTGGCTACACCTTC.

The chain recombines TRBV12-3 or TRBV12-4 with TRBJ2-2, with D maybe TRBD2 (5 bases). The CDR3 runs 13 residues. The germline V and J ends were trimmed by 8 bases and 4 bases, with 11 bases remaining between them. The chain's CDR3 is CASGRASTGELFF. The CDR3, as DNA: TGTGCCAGCGGGCGGGCGTCCACCGGGGAGCTGTTTTTT.

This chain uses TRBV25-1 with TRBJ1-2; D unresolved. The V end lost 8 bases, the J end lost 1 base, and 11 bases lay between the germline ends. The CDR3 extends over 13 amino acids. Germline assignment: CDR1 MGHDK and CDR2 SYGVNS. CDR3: CASEPGGNYGYTF. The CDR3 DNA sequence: TGTGCCAGCGAGCCGGGAGGTAACTATGGCTACACCTTC.

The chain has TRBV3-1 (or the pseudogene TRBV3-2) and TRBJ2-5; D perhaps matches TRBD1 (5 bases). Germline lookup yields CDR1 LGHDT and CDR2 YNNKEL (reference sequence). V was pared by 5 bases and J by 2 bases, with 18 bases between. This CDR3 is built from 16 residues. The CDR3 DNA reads TGTGCCAGCAGCACCACTAATCGGACACTTCAAGAGACCCAGTACTTC. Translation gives CASSTTNRTLQETQYF.

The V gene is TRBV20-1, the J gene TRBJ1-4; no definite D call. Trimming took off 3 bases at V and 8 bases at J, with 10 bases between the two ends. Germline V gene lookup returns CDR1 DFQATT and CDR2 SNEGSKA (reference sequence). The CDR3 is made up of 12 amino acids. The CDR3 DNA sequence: TGCAGTGCTAGTGAAGGAGGGGAAAAACTGTTTTTT. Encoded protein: CSASEGGEKLFF.

The CDR3 spells CASSPSDTREAFF. The CDR3, as DNA: TGTGCCAGCTCACCATCGGACACCCGAGAAGCTTTCTTT. The chain employs TRBV18 and TRBJ1-1; TRBD1 might be the D (5 bases). Trimming pared 2 bases from V and 8 bases from J, leaving 12 bases between. The CDR3 contains 13 residues. CDR1 is KGHSH and CDR2 is LQKENI in the germline V gene.

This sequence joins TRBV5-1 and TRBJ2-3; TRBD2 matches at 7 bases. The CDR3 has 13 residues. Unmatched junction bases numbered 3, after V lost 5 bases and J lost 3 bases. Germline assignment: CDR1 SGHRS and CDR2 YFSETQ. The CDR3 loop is CASSLGGTDTQYF. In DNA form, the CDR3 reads TGCGCCAGCAGTCTGGGGGGGACAGATACGCAGTATTTT.

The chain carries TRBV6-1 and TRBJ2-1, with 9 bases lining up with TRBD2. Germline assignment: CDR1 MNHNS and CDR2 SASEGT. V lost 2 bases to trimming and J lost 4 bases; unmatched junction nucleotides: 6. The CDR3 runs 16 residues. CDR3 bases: TGTGCCAGCAGTGAAAATAGCGGGGGTCAATACAATGAGCAGTTCTTC. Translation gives CASSENSGGQYNEQFF.

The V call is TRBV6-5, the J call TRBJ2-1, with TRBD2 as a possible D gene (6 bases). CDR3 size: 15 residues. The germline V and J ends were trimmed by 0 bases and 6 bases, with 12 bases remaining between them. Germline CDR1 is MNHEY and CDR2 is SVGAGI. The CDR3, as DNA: TGTGCCAGCAGTTACTCAAGGGTCGGGGGCAATGAGCAGTTCTTC. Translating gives CASSYSRVGGNEQFF.

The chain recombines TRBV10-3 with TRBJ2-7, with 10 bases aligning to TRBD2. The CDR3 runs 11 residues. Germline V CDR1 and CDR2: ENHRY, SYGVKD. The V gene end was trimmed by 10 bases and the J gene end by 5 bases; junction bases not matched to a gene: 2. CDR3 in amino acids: CATSGSHEQYF. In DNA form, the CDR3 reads TGTGCCACTAGCGGGAGTCACGAGCAGTACTTC.

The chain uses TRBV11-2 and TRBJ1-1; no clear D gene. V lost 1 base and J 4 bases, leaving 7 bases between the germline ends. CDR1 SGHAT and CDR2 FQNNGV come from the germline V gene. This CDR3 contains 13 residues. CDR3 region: CASSLARSTEAFF. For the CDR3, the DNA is TGTGCCAGCAGCTTAGCGAGAAGCACTGAAGCTTTCTTT.

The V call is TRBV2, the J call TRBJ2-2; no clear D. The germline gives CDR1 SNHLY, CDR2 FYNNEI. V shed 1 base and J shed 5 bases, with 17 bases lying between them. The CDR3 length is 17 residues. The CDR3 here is CASSEGAAQTITGELFF. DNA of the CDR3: TGTGCCAGCAGTGAAGGGGCCGCACAGACGATAACCGGGGAGCTGTTTTTT. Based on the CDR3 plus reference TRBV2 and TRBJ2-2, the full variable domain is EPEVTQTPSHQVTQMGQEVILRCVPISNHLYFYWYRQILGQKVEFLVSFYNNEISEKSEIFDDQFSVERPDGSNFTLKIRSTKLEDSAMYFCASSEGAAQTITGELFFGEGSRLTVL.

CDR3 sequence: CATSDGGGFTQETQYF. The CDR3 nucleotides are TGTGCCACCAGTGATGGGGGGGGCTTTACTCAAGAGACCCAGTACTTC. The gene calls are TRBV24-1 and TRBJ2-5, with a weak D call TRBD2 (7 bases). CDR1 and CDR2 (germline): KGHDR, SFDVKD. CDR3 length: 16 residues. Trimming left V 3 bases short and J 2 bases short, with 15 bases between.

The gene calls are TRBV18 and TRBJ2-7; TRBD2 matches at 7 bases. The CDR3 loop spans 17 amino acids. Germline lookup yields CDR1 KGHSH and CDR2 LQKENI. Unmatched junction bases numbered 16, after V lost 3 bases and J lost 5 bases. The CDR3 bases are TGTGCCAGCTCACCGCTGTCCATGGCGGGAGTGAGTCACGAGCAGTACTTC. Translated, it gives CASSPLSMAGVSHEQYF.

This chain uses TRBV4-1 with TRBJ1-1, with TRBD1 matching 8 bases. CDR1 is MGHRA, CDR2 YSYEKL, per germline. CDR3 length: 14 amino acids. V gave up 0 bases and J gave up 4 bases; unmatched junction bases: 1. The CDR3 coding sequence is TGCGCCAGCAGCCAAGACACAGGGGGCACTGAAGCTTTCTTT. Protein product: CASSQDTGGTEAFF.

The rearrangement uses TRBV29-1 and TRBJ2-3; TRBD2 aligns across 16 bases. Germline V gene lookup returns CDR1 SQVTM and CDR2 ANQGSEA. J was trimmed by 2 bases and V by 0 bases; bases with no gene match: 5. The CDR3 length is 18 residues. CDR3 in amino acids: CSVEDRGLAGGFTDTQYF. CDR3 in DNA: TGCAGCGTTGAAGATCGGGGACTAGCGGGAGGGTTCACAGATACGCAGTATTTT.

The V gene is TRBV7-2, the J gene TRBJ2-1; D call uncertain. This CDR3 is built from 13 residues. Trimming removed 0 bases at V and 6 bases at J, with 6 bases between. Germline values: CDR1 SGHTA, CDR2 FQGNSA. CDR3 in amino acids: CASSLARGNEQFF. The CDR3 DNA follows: TGTGCCAGCAGCTTAGCCCGCGGCAATGAGCAGTTCTTC.

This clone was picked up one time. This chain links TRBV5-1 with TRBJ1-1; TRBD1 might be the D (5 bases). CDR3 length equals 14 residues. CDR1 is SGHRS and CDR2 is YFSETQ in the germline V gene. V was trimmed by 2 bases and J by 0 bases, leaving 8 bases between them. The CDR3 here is CASSFQGMNTEAFF. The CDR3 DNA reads TGCGCCAGCAGCTTCCAGGGTATGAACACTGAAGCTTTCTTT.

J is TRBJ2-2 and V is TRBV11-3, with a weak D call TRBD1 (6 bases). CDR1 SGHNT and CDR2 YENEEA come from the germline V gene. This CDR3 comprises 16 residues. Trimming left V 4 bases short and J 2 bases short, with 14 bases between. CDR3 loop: CASSSPDRLNTGELFF. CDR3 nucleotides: TGTGCCAGCAGCTCCCCTGACAGGCTTAACACCGGGGAGCTGTTTTTT.

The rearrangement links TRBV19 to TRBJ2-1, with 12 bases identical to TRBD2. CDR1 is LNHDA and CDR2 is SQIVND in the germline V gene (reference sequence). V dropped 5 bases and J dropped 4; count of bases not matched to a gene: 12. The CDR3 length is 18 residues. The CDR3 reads CASSDGLAGSHYYNEQFF. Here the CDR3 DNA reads TGTGCCAGTAGTGATGGACTAGCGGGAAGTCATTATTACAATGAGCAGTTCTTC.

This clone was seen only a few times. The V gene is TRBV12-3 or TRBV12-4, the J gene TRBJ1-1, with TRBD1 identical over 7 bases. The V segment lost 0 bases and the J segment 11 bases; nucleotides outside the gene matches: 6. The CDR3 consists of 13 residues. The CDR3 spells CASSLATGPPAFF. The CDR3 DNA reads TGTGCCAGCAGTTTAGCGACAGGGCCGCCGGCTTTCTTT.

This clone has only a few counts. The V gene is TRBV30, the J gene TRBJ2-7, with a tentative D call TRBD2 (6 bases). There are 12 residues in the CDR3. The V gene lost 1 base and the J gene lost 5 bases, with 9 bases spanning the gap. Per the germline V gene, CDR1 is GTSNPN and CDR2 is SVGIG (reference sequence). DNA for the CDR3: TGTGCCTGGAGTGGGAGGGGTGACGAGCAGTACTTC. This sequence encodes CAWSGRGDEQYF.

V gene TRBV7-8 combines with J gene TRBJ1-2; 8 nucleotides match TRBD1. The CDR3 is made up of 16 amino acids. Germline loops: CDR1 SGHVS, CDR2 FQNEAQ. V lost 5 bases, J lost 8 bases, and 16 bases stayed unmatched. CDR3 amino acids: CASSPPGQDKINGYTF. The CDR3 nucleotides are TGTGCCAGCAGCCCCCCGGGACAGGATAAGATCAACGGCTACACCTTC. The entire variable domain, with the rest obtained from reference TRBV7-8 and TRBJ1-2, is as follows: GAGVSQSPRYKVAKRGQDVALRCDPISGHVSLFWYQQALGQGPEFLTYFQNEAQLDKSGLPSDRFFAERPEGSVSTLKIQRTQQEDSAVYLCASSPPGQDKINGYTFGSGTRLTVV.